A selection of T cell receptor beta chains follows, all from one sample in a study of cytomegalovirus exposure and HLA in healthy donors. Clones were read by immunoSEQ multiplex PCR, and TCRdb kept only the in-frame ones, dropping some. The sample lists about 170,000 clones; 70% to 90% were seen once. The sample consisted of PBMCs. The receptors come from a woman between 18 and 29 years old in good health and CMV-seronegative. The CDR3 runs from the conserved cysteine through the conserved F or W. The D gene is left open where the match is weak. Rows give clone size only sometimes, using once, few, many, or a class for an expanded clone.

v_call	d_call	j_call	clone_size	cdr3_aa	cdr3_nt
TRBV10-3	TRBD2	TRBJ2-3	-	CAISGTSGTEPSTDTQYF	TGTGCCATCAGTGGGACTAGCGGGACTGAACCTAGCACAGATACGCAGTATTTT
TRBV28	TRBD2	TRBJ2-5	-	CASSFLAGGSETQYF	TGTGCCAGCAGTTTTTTAGCGGGAGGGTCTGAGACCCAGTACTTC
TRBV10-3	TRBD1	TRBJ1-5	-	CAITEDRAQPQHF	TGTGCCATCACCGAGGACAGGGCCCAGCCCCAGCATTTT
TRBV28	TRBD1	TRBJ1-3	-	CASRGGQGKPLWNTIYF	TGTGCCAGCAGGGGAGGACAGGGAAAACCGCTCTGGAACACCATATATTTT
TRBV4-1	-	TRBJ2-2	-	CASSKEAGDTGELFF	TGCGCCAGCAGCAAAGAGGCAGGGGACACCGGGGAGCTGTTTTTT
TRBV11-3	-	TRBJ2-7	-	CASSSYRYEQYF	TGTGCCAGCAGCTCTTATCGGTACGAGCAGTACTTC
TRBV5-4	-	TRBJ2-3	-	CASSLDGITDTQYF	TGTGCCAGCAGCTTGGACGGGATCACAGATACGCAGTATTTT
TRBV19	TRBD2	TRBJ2-7	-	CASSGSGRAGEQYF	TGTGCCAGTAGTGGTAGCGGGAGGGCGGGCGAGCAGTACTTC
TRBV18	TRBD1	TRBJ2-5	-	CASSTLQGANRLGETQYF	TGTGCCAGCTCAACCCTACAGGGGGCAAATCGGCTAGGAGAGACCCAGTACTTC
TRBV9	TRBD1	TRBJ2-3	few	CASSEGDRAITDTQYF	TGTGCCAGCAGCGAGGGGGACAGGGCTATCACAGATACGCAGTATTTT
TRBV19	-	TRBJ1-5	-	CASSIEEGQPQHF	TGTGCCAGTAGTATAGAGGAGGGTCAGCCCCAGCATTTT
TRBV4-3	-	TRBJ2-1	-	CASSQEPGYWNEQFF	TGCGCCAGCAGCCAAGAACCGGGTTACTGGAATGAGCAGTTCTTC
TRBV27	-	TRBJ2-7	-	CASSLRDNFPYEQYF	TGTGCCAGCAGTTTAAGGGACAACTTCCCCTACGAGCAGTACTTC
TRBV28	-	TRBJ2-1	-	CASIPSARAGYEQFF	TGTGCCAGCATCCCGAGCGCCCGCGCCGGGTATGAGCAGTTCTTC
TRBV7-9	TRBD1	TRBJ1-5	-	CASSHTKDREDQPQHF	TGTGCCAGCAGCCATACGAAAGACAGGGAGGATCAGCCCCAGCATTTT
TRBV21-1	-	TRBJ2-7	once	CASSKEGIFRDEQYF	TGTGCCAGCAGCAAGGAGGGTATCTTTAGGGACGAGCAGTACTTC
TRBV5-6	-	TRBJ2-7	-	CASSPSGFNHEQYF	TGTGCCAGCAGCCCGTCAGGGTTTAATCACGAGCAGTACTTC
TRBV10-2	TRBD1	TRBJ1-1	-	CASTLQGAGTEAFF	TGCGCCAGCACCTTACAGGGGGCTGGCACTGAAGCTTTCTTT
TRBV19	-	TRBJ1-5	few	CASSIADRSSNQPQHF	TGTGCCAGTAGTATAGCTGACAGGAGCAGCAATCAGCCCCAGCATTTT
TRBV27	-	TRBJ2-7	-	CASSFGPGYEQYF	TGTGCCAGCAGTTTCGGACCGGGATACGAGCAGTACTTC
TRBV20-1	-	TRBJ1-1	few	CSALLYTEAFF	TGCAGTGCACTACTTTACACTGAAGCTTTCTTT
TRBV5-5	TRBD1	TRBJ2-1	-	CASTLDRPDNEQFF	TGTGCCAGCACCCTGGACAGGCCTGACAATGAGCAGTTCTTC
TRBV7-2	-	TRBJ1-2	-	CASSSGQYGYTF	TGTGCCAGCAGCTCAGGACAGTATGGCTACACCTTC
TRBV6-5	TRBD1	TRBJ1-5	-	CASGTEYQPQHF	TGTGCCAGCGGGACAGAGTATCAGCCCCAGCATTTT
TRBV7-9	-	TRBJ2-7	once	CASSSGQSFYEQYF	TGTGCCAGCAGCTCCGGACAGTCCTTCTACGAGCAGTACTTC
TRBV30	-	TRBJ1-1	-	CAWSRREFEAFF	TGTGCCTGGAGCCGACGGGAATTTGAAGCTTTCTTT
TRBV5-1	TRBD1	TRBJ2-7	-	CASSSGQPTSYEQYF	TGCGCCAGCAGCTCGGGACAGCCCACCTCCTACGAGCAGTACTTC
TRBV18	TRBD1	TRBJ1-5	-	CASSPDVGGGRRNQPQHF	TGTGCCAGCTCACCAGATGTAGGAGGGGGCAGGAGGAATCAGCCCCAGCATTTT
TRBV6-5	-	TRBJ2-6	-	CATQSPSGANVLTF	TGTGCCACCCAGTCCCCCTCTGGGGCCAACGTCCTGACTTTC
TRBV4-2	-	TRBJ2-3	-	CASSQEDSSSTDTQYF	TGTGCCAGCAGCCAAGAAGACAGTTCTAGCACAGATACGCAGTATTTT
TRBV20-1	-	TRBJ2-5	-	CSARRETQYF	TGCAGTGCTAGGAGGGAGACCCAGTACTTC
TRBV19	-	TRBJ1-6	-	CASSIGVAENSPLHF	TGTGCCAGTAGTATAGGGGTGGCGGAGAATTCACCCCTCCACTTT
TRBV15	-	TRBJ2-3	-	CATSFRGKDTQYF	TGTGCCACCAGCTTTCGAGGAAAGGATACGCAGTATTTT
TRBV4-2	-	TRBJ1-2	-	CASSQGTPGVRNYGYTF	TGTGCCAGCAGCCAAGGAACGCCCGGGGTACGAAACTATGGCTACACCTTC
TRBV4-3	-	TRBJ2-1	-	CASSLPKVVNGYYYNEQFF	TGCGCCAGCAGCCTCCCGAAGGTGGTGAATGGGTACTACTACAATGAGCAGTTCTTC
TRBV7-3	-	TRBJ2-7	-	CASSLNPGEQYF	TGTGCCAGCAGCTTGAACCCGGGGGAGCAGTACTTC
TRBV19	-	TRBJ2-1	-	CASISQASEQFF	TGTGCCAGTATTTCCCAAGCGTCCGAGCAGTTCTTC
TRBV6-9	-	TRBJ1-5	-	CASLQKRSGKTISQPQHF	TGTGCCAGCCTTCAAAAGAGGTCAGGGAAAACGATAAGCCAGCCCCAGCATTTT